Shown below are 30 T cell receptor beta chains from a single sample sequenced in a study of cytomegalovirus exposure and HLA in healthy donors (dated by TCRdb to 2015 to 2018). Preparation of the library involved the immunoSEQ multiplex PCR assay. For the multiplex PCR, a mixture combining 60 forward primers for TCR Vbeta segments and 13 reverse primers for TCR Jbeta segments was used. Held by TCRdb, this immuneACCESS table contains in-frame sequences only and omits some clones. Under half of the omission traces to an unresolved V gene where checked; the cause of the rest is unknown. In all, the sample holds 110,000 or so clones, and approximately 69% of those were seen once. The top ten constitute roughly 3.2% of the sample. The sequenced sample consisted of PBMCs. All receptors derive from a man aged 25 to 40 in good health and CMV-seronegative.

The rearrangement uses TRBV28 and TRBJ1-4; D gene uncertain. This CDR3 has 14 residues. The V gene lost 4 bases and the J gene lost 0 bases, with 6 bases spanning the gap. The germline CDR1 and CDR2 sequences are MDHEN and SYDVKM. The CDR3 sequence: CASSSGATNEKLFF. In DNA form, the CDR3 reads TGTGCCAGCAGTTCCGGAGCAACTAATGAAAAACTGTTTTTT.

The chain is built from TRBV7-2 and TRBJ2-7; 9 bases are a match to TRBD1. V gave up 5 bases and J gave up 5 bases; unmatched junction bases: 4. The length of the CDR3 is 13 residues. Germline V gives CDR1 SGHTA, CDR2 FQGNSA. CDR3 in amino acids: CASSRDRVNEQYF. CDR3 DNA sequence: TGTGCCAGCAGCCGGGACAGGGTTAACGAGCAGTACTTC.

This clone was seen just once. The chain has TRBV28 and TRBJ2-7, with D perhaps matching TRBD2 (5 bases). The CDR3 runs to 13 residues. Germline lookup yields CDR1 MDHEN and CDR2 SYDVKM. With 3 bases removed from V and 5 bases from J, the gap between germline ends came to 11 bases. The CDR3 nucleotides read TGTGCCAGCAGTTTGGGCGGGCAGAACGAGCAGTACTTC. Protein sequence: CASSLGGQNEQYF.

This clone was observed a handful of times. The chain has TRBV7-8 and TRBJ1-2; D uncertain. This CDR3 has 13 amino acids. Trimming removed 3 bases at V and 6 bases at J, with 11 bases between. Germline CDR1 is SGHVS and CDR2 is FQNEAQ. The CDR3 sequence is CASSFVNLDGYTF. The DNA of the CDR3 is TGTGCCAGCAGCTTTGTGAACTTAGATGGCTACACCTTC.

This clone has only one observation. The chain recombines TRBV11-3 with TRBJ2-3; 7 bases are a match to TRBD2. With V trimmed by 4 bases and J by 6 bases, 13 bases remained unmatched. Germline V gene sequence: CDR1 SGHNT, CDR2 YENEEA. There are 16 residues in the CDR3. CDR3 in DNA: TGTGCCAGCAGCTCCCGCTTGGCGGGAGTGGTTGATACGCAGTATTTT. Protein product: CASSSRLAGVVDTQYF. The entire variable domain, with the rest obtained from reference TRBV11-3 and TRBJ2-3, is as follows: EAGVVQSPRYKIIEKKQPVAFWCNPISGHNTLYWYLQNLGQGPELLIRYENEEAVDDSQLPKDRFSAERLKGVDSTLKIQPAELGDSAVYLCASSSRLAGVVDTQYFGPGTRLTVL.

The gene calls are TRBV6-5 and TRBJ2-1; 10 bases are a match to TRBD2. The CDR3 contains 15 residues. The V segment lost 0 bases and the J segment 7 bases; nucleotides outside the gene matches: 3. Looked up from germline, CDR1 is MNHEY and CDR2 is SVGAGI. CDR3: CASSYSLAGVNEQFF. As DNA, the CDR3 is TGTGCCAGCAGTTACTCCCTAGCGGGAGTAAATGAGCAGTTCTTC.

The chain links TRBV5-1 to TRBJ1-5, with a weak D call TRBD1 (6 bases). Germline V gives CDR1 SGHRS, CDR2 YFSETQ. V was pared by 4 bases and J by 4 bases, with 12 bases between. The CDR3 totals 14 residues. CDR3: CASSPGTKNQPQHF. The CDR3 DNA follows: TGCGCCAGCAGCCCGGGGACAAAGAATCAGCCCCAGCATTTT.

Here the CDR3 reads CASSLSGGGIYNEQFF. Written as DNA, the CDR3 is TGTGCCAGCAGCTTATCGGGGGGAGGGATCTACAATGAGCAGTTCTTC. V usage is TRBV7-9 and J usage is TRBJ2-1; the match to TRBD2 covers 7 bases. Germline V gene sequence: CDR1 SEHNR, CDR2 FQNEAQ (reference sequence). The CDR3 is 16 amino acids. The V segment lost 2 bases and the J segment 3 bases; nucleotides outside the gene matches: 7.

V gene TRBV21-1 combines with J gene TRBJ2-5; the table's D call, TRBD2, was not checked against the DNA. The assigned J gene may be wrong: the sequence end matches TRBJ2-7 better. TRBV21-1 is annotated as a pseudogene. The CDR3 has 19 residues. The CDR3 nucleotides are TGTGCCAGCAGCAAATATTTGGGGGGTCCCGGCGGGTCAACCTACGAGCAGTACTTC. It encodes CASSKYLGGPGGSTYEQYF.

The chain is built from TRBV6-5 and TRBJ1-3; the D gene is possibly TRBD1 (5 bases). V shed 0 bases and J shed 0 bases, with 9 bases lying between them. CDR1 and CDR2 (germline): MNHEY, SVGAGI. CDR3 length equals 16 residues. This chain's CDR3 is CASSYSWGSSGNTIYF. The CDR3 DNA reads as TGTGCCAGCAGTTACTCGTGGGGCAGCTCTGGAAACACCATATATTTT.

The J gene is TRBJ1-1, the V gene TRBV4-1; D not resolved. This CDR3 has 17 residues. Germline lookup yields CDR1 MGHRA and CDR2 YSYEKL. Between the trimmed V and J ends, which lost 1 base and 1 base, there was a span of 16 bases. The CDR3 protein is CASSQALIGRPNTEAFF. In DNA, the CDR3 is TGCGCCAGCAGCCAAGCGTTAATAGGCAGGCCGAACACTGAAGCTTTCTTT.

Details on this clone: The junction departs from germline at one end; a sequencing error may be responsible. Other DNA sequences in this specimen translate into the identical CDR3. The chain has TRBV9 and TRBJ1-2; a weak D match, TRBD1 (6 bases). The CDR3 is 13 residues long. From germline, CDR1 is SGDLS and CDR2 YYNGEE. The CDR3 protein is CASSAGTSYGYTF. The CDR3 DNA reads TGCGCCAGCAGTGCCGGGACAAGTTATGGCTACACCTTC. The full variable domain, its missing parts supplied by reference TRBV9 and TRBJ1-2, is DSGVTQTPKHLITATGQRVTLRCSPRSGDLSVYWYQQSLDQGLQFLIQYYNGEERAKGNILERFSAQQFPDLHSELNLSSLELGDSALYFCASSAGTSYGYTFGSGTRLTVV.

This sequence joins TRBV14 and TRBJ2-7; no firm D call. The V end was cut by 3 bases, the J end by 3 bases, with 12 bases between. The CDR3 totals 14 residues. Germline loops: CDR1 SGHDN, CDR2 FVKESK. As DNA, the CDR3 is TGTGCCAGCAGCCATCAAGCGTTGGGCTACGAGCAGTACTTC. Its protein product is CASSHQALGYEQYF. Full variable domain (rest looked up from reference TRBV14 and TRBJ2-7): EAGVTQFPSHSVIEKGQTVTLRCDPISGHDNLYWYRRVMGKEIKFLLHFVKESKQDESGMPNNRFLAERTGGTYSTLKVQPAELEDSGVYFCASSHQALGYEQYFGPGTRLTVT.

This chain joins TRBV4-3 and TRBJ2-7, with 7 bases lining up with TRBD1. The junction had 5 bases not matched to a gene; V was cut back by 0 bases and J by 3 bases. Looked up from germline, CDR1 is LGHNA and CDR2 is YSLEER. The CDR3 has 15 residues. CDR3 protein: CASSQDWTGIYEQYF. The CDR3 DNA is TGCGCCAGCAGCCAAGATTGGACAGGAATCTACGAGCAGTACTTC.

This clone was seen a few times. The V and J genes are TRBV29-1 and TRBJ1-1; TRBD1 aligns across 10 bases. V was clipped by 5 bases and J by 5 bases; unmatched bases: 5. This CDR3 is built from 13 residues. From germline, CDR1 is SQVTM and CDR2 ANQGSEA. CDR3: CSVRQGAGTEAFF. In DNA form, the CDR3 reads TGCAGCGTTCGACAGGGGGCAGGAACTGAAGCTTTCTTT. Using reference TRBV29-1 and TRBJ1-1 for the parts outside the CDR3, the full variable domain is SAVISQKPSRDICQRGTSLTIQCQVDSQVTMMFWYRQQPGQSLTLIATANQGSEATYESGFVIDKFPISRPNLTFSTLTVSNMSPEDSSIYLCSVRQGAGTEAFFGQGTRLTVV.

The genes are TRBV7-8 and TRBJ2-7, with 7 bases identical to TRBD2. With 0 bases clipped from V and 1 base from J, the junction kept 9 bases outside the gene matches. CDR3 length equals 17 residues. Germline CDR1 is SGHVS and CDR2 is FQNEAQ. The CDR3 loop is CASSLAPPRGRSYEQYF. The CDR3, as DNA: TGTGCCAGCAGCTTAGCGCCTCCTCGCGGGAGATCCTACGAGCAGTACTTC.

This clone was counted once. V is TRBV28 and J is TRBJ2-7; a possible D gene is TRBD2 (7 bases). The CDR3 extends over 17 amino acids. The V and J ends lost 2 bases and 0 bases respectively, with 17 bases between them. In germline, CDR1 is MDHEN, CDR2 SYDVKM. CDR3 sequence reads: CASSLPSGGLLSYEQYF. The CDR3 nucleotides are TGTGCCAGCAGTTTACCCTCGGGGGGCCTCCTCTCCTACGAGCAGTACTTC.

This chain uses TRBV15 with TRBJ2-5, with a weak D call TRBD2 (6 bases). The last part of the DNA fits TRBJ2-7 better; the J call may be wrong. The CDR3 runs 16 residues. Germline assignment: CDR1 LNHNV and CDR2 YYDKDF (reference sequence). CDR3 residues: CATSTIERGRAYEQYF. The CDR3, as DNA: TGTGCCACCAGCACGATCGAACGGGGGAGAGCCTACGAGCAGTACTTC.

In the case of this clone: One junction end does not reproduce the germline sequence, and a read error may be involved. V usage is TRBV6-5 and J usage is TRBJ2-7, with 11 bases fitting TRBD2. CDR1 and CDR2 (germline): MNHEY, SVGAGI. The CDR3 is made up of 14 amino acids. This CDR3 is CASSYSILAGEPYF. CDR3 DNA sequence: TGTGCCAGCAGTTACTCGATACTAGCGGGAGAGCCGTACTTC.

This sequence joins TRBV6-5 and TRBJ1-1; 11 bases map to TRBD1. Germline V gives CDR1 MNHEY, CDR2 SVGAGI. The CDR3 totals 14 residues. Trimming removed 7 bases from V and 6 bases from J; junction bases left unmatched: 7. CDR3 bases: TGTGCCAGCACTCTAATGGGACAGGGGGCTGAAGCTTTCTTT. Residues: CASTLMGQGAEAFF.

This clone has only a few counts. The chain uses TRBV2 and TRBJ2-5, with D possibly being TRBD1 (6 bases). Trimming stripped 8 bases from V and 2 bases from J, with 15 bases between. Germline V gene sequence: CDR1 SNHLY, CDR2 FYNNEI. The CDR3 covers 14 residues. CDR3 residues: CASSRGSLQETQYF. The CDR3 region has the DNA TGTGCCAGCTCGAGGGGGTCCCTTCAAGAGACCCAGTACTTC.

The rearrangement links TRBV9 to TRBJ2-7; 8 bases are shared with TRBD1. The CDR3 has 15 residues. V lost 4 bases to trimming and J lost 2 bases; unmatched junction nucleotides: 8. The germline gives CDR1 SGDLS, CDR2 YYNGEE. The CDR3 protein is CASSPDDRGTYEQYF. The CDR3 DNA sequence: TGTGCCAGCAGCCCTGACGACAGGGGAACCTACGAGCAGTACTTC.

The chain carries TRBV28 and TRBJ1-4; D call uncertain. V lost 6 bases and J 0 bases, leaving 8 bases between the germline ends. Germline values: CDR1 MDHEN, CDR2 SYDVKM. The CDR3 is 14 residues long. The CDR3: CASRGGATNEKLFF. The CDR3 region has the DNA TGTGCCAGCAGGGGTGGAGCAACTAATGAAAAACTGTTTTTT.

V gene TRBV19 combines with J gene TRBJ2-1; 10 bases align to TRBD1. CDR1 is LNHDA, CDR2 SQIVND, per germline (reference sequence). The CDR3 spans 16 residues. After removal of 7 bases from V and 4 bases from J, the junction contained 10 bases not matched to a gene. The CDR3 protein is CASKPSWDRGYNEQFF. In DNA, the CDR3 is TGTGCCAGTAAGCCCAGCTGGGACAGGGGATACAATGAGCAGTTCTTC. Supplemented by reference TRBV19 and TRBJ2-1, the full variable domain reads DGGITQSPKYLFRKEGQNVTLSCEQNLNHDAMYWYRQDPGQGLRLIYYSQIVNDFQKGDIAEGYSVSREKKESFPLTVTSAQKNPTAFYLCASKPSWDRGYNEQFFGPGTRLTVL.

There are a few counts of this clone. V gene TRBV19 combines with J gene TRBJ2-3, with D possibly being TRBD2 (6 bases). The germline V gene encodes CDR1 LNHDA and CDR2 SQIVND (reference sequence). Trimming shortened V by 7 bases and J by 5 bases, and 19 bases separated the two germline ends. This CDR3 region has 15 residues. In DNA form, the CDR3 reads TGTGCCAGTACGCGGAGGGCCGGTTCACGAGATACGCAGTATTTT. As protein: CASTRRAGSRDTQYF.

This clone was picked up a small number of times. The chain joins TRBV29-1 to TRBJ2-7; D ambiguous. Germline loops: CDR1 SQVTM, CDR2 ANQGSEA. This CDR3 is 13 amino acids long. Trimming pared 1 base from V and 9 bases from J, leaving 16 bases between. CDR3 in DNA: TGCAGCGTTGAAGTCCCCCCCGACATCGGGCAGTACTTC. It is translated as CSVEVPPDIGQYF.

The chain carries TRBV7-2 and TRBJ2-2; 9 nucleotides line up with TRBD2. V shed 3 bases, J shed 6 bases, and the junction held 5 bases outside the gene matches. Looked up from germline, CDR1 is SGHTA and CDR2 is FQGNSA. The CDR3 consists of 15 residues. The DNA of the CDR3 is TGTGCCAGCAGCTTTAGCGGGAGTGGTGCCGGGGAGCTGTTTTTT. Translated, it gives CASSFSGSGAGELFF.

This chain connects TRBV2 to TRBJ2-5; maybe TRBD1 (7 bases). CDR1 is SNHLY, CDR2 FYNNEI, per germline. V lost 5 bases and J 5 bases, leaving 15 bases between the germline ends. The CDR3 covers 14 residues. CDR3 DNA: TGTGCCAGCAGTCCTCTCCAGGGGGGTGAGACCCAGTACTTC. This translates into CASSPLQGGETQYF. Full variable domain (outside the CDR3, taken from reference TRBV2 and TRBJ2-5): EPEVTQTPSHQVTQMGQEVILRCVPISNHLYFYWYRQILGQKVEFLVSFYNNEISEKSEIFDDQFSVERPDGSNFTLKIRSTKLEDSAMYFCASSPLQGGETQYFGPGTRLLVL.

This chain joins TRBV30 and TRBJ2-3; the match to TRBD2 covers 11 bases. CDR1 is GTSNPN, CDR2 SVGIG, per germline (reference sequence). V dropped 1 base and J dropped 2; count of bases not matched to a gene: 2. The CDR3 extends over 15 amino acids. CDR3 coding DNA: TGTGCCTGGAGTGATAGCGGGAGGGACACAGATACGCAGTATTTT. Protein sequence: CAWSDSGRDTDTQYF. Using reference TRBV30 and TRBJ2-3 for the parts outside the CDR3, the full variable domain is SQTIHQWPATLVQPVGSPLSLECTVEGTSNPNLYWYRQAAGRGLQLLFYSVGIGQISSEVPQNLSASRPQDRQFILSSKKLLLSDSGFYLCAWSDSGRDTDTQYFGPGTRLTVL.

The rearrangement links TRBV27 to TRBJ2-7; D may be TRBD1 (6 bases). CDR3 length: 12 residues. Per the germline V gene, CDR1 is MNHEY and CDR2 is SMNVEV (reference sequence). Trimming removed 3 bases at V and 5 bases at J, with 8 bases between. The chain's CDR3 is CASSFTGNEQYF. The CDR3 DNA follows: TGTGCCAGCAGTTTTACAGGGAACGAGCAGTACTTC.